This is a list of T cell receptor beta chains from one sample in a study of CD8 T cells in ankylosing spondylitis. TCRdb reprocessed the 5' RACE reads with MiXCR, giving one entry per CDR3 protein. This table has around 450,000 distinct CDR3 sequences, 25% to 30% appearing once. Sequencing was carried out using blood, either unsorted or a sorted T cell fraction (not recorded which). Every receptor here comes from a male donor with ankylosing spondylitis. CDR3s leave out the opening cysteine and the closing phenylalanine or tryptophan. The order of the fields is J gene, V gene, CDR3 protein.

TRBJ1-5 | TRBV12-3/TRBV12-4 | ASSSDADQPQH
TRBJ2-3 | TRBV4-1 | ASSQDYGTSGRNTQY
TRBJ2-3 | TRBV12-3/TRBV12-4 | ASLRGGTDTQY
TRBJ2-2 | TRBV2 | ASSDRGATGVRTGELF
TRBJ1-2 | TRBV6-1 | ASSQPPSTNYGYT
TRBJ2-7 | TRBV20-1 | SAPELYEQY
TRBJ2-2 | TRBV19 | ASTRGTSGGNTGELF
TRBJ1-2 | TRBV3-1 | ASSLMGDGYT
TRBJ1-1 | TRBV19 | ASSKAGGIYTEAF
TRBJ2-1 | TRBV2 | ASRETDRGLNEQF
TRBJ2-1 | TRBV5-1 | ASSFGQGSSYNEQF
TRBJ2-1 | TRBV2 | ASSEEQGSFYEQF
TRBJ2-5 | TRBV20-1 | SARDSPRTSVPSGETQY
TRBJ1-1 | TRBV15 | ATSRSFNTEAF
TRBJ2-2 | TRBV20-1 | SARQGAGELF
TRBJ2-2 | TRBV2 | ASSRRAGGLTGELF
TRBJ2-3 | TRBV12-3/TRBV12-4 | ASSPRLAGVVDTQY
TRBJ2-7 | TRBV7-9 | ASSLGQGGTYEQY
TRBJ2-2 | TRBV2 | ASSDRADTGELF
TRBJ2-6 | TRBV3-1 | ASSQGQLSGANVLT
TRBJ1-2 | TRBV5-1 | ASSRGTGNYGYT
TRBJ1-3 | TRBV29-1 | SVEDGQEGNTIY
TRBJ1-2 | TRBV29-1 | SVGGIYGYT